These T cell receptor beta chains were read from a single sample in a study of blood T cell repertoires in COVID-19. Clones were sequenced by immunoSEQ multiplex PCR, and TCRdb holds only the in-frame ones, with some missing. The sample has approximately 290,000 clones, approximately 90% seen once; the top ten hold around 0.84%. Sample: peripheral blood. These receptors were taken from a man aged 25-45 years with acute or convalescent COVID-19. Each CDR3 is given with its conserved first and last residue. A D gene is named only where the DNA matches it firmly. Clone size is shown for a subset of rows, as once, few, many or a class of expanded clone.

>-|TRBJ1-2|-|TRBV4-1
TGCGCCAGCAGCCAAGAGGCGGGGGGCCCTGGGAATGGCTACACCTTC
CASSQEAGGPGNGYTF
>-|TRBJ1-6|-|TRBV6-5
TGTGCCAGCAGTACATCGAGCGGTTCACCCCTCCACTTT
CASSTSSGSPLHF
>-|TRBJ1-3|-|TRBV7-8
TGTGCCAGCAGCCGACAGATCAGCTCTGGAAACACCATATATTTT
CASSRQISSGNTIYF
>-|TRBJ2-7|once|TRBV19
TGTGCCAGTAGTATATCTCCGGGGGGCCTACCCTACGAGCAGTACTTC
CASSISPGGLPYEQYF
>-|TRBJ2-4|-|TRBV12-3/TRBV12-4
TGTGCCAGCAGTTCGAACAGGGACCAGTACTTC
CASSSNRDQYF
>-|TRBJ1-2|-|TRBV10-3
TGTGCCATCAGTGACACAGGTACTAACTATGGCTACACCTTC
CAISDTGTNYGYTF
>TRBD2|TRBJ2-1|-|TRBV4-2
TGTGCCAGCAGCCAAGAAGGGATAGCGGGGAACAATGAGCAGTTCTTC
CASSQEGIAGNNEQFF
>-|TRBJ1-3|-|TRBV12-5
TGTGCTAGTGGTTTGCCACTAGGGAACACCATATATTTT
CASGLPLGNTIYF
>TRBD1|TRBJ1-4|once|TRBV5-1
TGCGCCAGCAGCTTTGGGGGACAGGGGATGGAAAAACTGTTTTTT
CASSFGGQGMEKLFF
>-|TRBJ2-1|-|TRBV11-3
TGTGCCAGCAGCTTATTTGGGAGCTCCTACAATGAGCAGTTCTTC
CASSLFGSSYNEQFF
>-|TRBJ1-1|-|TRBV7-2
TGTGCCAGCAGCTGGGACCCCGGGACAAGCTTTGAAGCTTTCTTT
CASSWDPGTSFEAFF